The source of this T cell receptor (beta chain) is a study of vaccination effects on CD4 cells after COVID-19. Overall study context: Vaccine administered to participants consisted of two doses of either BNT162b2 or mRNA-1273.

Ahead of sequencing, the ViraFEST assay grew antigen-specific CD4+ T cells using viral peptide pools. Subsequent to ten to eleven days of culture, CD4+ T cells were isolated. Vaccinated recipients, who were negative for nucleocapsid antibodies, had no history of SARS-CoV-2 infection. It was on days 3 and 7 that half the medium was replaced with IL-2 medium. Whole-study findings and limits: Convalescent patients were scarce, and early post-infection timepoints were absent. Late in the post-vaccination period, infection-induced and vaccine-induced clones underwent marked clonal contraction.

The method was immunoSEQ multiplex PCR; TCRdb's version includes in-frame clones alone and lacks a portion of them. The data show just under 75,000 clones, 65% to 75% seen once. A remark on this clone: Its target is unknown.

The specimen was CD4+ T cells from PBMCs cultured with HCoV-NL63 spike peptides, collected before COVID-19 vaccination. This clonotype originated in a human donor who received a COVID-19 vaccine.

The CDR3 is CASSLDGAGANVLTF. The CDR3 DNA is TGCGCCAGCAGCTTGGACGGGGCCGGGGCCAACGTCCTGACTTTC. The chain is built from TRBV5-1 and TRBJ2-6; the D call may be TRBD1 or TRBD2 (5 bases each). Trimming pared 0 bases from V and 4 bases from J, leaving 8 bases between. Germline lookup yields CDR1 SGHRS and CDR2 YFSETQ. The CDR3 runs to 15 residues.